These 19 T cell receptor beta chains were sequenced from one sample in a study of cytomegalovirus exposure and HLA in healthy donors. 13 Jbeta primers and 60 Vbeta primers were used for the PCR. Assay used: immunoSEQ multiplex PCR; TCRdb lists only in-frame clones, some missing. Of about 95,000 clones in the sample, 75% to 85% are singletons; the top ten hold approximately 9.9%. What was sequenced was PBMCs. The origin of the receptors is a man between 18 and 35 years old in good health and CMV-seropositive.

This sequence joins TRBV18 and TRBJ1-5; TRBD1 is a possible D gene (5 bases). Germline V gene sequence: CDR1 KGHSH, CDR2 LQKENI. The CDR3 runs 16 residues. V was clipped by 2 bases and J by 4 bases, with 15 bases between them. The CDR3 is CASSPVQERRNQPQHF. As DNA, the CDR3 is TGTGCCAGCTCACCAGTACAGGAGAGAAGAAATCAGCCCCAGCATTTT.

The chain recombines TRBV7-8 with TRBJ1-5, with D possibly TRBD1 on 5 matching bases. Germline V gene sequence: CDR1 SGHVS, CDR2 FQNEAQ. Trimming pared 0 bases from V and 7 bases from J, leaving 10 bases between. This CDR3 region has 14 residues. This chain's CDR3 is CASSLAAGKQPQHF. CDR3 sequence (DNA): TGTGCCAGCAGCTTAGCGGCAGGGAAGCAGCCCCAGCATTTT.

This chain joins TRBV28 and TRBJ1-5; 9 nucleotides match TRBD1. CDR1 is MDHEN and CDR2 is SYDVKM in the germline V gene. The CDR3 has 15 residues. V lost 6 bases to trimming and J lost 2 bases; unmatched junction nucleotides: 5. The CDR3 DNA sequence: TGTGCCAGCAGGGTACAGGGGGCACGCAATCAGCCCCAGCATTTT. Its protein is CASRVQGARNQPQHF.

V and J are TRBV29-1 and TRBJ1-1; TRBD1 matches at 7 bases. The CDR3 length is 13 residues. CDR1 is SQVTM, CDR2 ANQGSEA, per germline. V shed 6 bases and J 5 bases; nucleotides not matched to a gene: 9. CDR3 DNA sequence: TGCAGCGTCGAAAGGGACAGCTTGACTGAAGCTTTCTTT. It translates to CSVERDSLTEAFF.

The chain joins TRBV25-1 to TRBJ1-2, with 8 nucleotides matching TRBD1. Per germline, CDR1 MGHDK and CDR2 SYGVNS. J gave up 0 bases and V 5 bases, and 8 bases lay outside the gene matches. The CDR3 runs to 16 residues. The CDR3 region is CASSPNRGRTNYGYTF. The DNA for the CDR3 is TGTGCCAGCAGTCCAAACAGGGGGAGAACTAACTATGGCTACACCTTC.

This clone showed up just a few times. This chain uses TRBV27 with TRBJ2-5; the match to TRBD2 covers 12 bases. Germline V lookup: CDR1 MNHEY, CDR2 SMNVEV (reference sequence). Trimming at V came to 7 bases and at J to 5 bases, leaving 8 bases not matched to a gene. This CDR3 is 15 amino acids long. Here the CDR3 DNA reads TGTGCCAGCACCGAGACCGGGACTAGCGGGGAGACCCAGTACTTC. Its translation: CASTETGTSGETQYF.

The V gene is TRBV7-7, the J gene TRBJ2-2; D gene ambiguous. Between the trimmed V and J ends, which lost 5 bases and 2 bases, there was a span of 15 bases. CDR3 length: 16 residues. Germline CDR1 and CDR2: SSHAT and FNYEAQ (reference sequence). CDR3 amino acids: CASSPPPGGNTGELFF. CDR3 bases: TGTGCCAGCAGCCCACCCCCGGGTGGTAACACCGGGGAGCTGTTTTTT.

The genes are TRBV10-3 and TRBJ2-6; no clear D. With 4 bases removed from V and 0 bases from J, the gap between germline ends came to 16 bases. The CDR3 consists of 18 residues. Germline CDR1 is ENHRY and CDR2 is SYGVKD. The CDR3 spells CAISVLPPDTSGANVLTF. The CDR3 region has the DNA TGTGCCATCAGTGTCCTCCCCCCCGACACCTCTGGGGCCAACGTCCTGACTTTC.

The V call is TRBV20-1, the J call TRBJ1-2; 8 nucleotides line up with TRBD1. The germline V gene has CDR1 DFQATT and CDR2 SNEGSKA (reference sequence). The CDR3 consists of 11 residues. V lost 4 bases to trimming and J lost 6 bases; unmatched junction nucleotides: 1. DNA for the CDR3: TGCAGTGCTAAGGGACAGGATGGCTACACCTTC. Its translation is CSAKGQDGYTF.

This sequence joins TRBV5-1 and TRBJ1-2; D gene ambiguous. The CDR3 loop spans 15 amino acids. Germline CDR1 reads SGHRS; CDR2 reads YFSETQ. Trimming stripped 4 bases from V and 4 bases from J, with 17 bases between. The CDR3 is CASSPITASIYGYTF. The CDR3 DNA reads TGCGCCAGCAGCCCGATTACAGCCTCGATCTATGGCTACACCTTC.

This clone was seen just once. The chain recombines TRBV5-1 with TRBJ2-1; 11 nucleotides agree with TRBD1. The V gene end was trimmed by 4 bases and the J gene end by 7 bases; junction bases not matched to a gene: 10. Germline CDR1 and CDR2: SGHRS and YFSETQ. The CDR3 runs 16 residues. CDR3 residues: CASSISPGQGDNEQFF. The CDR3 DNA reads TGCGCCAGCAGCATTTCACCGGGACAGGGGGATAATGAGCAGTTCTTC.

The chain employs TRBV5-1 and TRBJ1-3, with 7 bases lining up with TRBD1. This CDR3 region has 16 residues. J lost 0 bases, V lost 6 bases, and 9 bases had no gene match. The germline gives CDR1 SGHRS, CDR2 YFSETQ. The DNA of the CDR3 is TGCGCCAGCAAAAAAGGGGACAGCGCCTCTGGAAACACCATATATTTT. This encodes CASKKGDSASGNTIYF.

The chain couples TRBV5-1 to TRBJ2-7, with TRBD1 as a possible D gene (6 bases). The V gene's germline CDR1 is SGHRS and CDR2 YFSETQ. The CDR3 is 16 residues long. Trimming cost V 4 bases and J 6 bases, with 23 bases left between them. This CDR3 is CASSNVRQAYLSEQYF. The CDR3 DNA is TGCGCCAGCAGCAACGTTAGACAGGCCTACCTGTCCGAGCAGTACTTC.

This chain links TRBV30 with TRBJ2-4, with 7 bases identical to TRBD1. Unmatched junction bases numbered 6, after V lost 0 bases and J lost 4 bases. The CDR3 runs to 15 residues. Germline assignment: CDR1 GTSNPN and CDR2 SVGIG (reference sequence). The CDR3 sequence is CAWSVFGTDKNIQYF. The CDR3 DNA follows: TGTGCCTGGAGTGTTTTCGGGACAGATAAAAACATTCAGTACTTC.

The V call is TRBV4-1, the J call TRBJ1-4; D not certain. The CDR3 totals 15 residues. The germline V gene encodes CDR1 MGHRA and CDR2 YSYEKL. The V end lost 8 bases, the J end lost 2 bases, and 15 bases lay between the germline ends. This CDR3 reads CASRPTGGTNEKLFF. In DNA form, the CDR3 reads TGCGCCAGCCGACCGACGGGTGGGACTAATGAAAAACTGTTTTTT.

This rearrangement joins TRBV27 to TRBJ2-7; a weak D match, TRBD1 (6 bases). Germline V gene sequence: CDR1 MNHEY, CDR2 SMNVEV (reference sequence). Deletions cut 6 bases from V and 2 bases from J, with 17 bases between. The CDR3 spans 15 residues. The CDR3 region is CASSKDRSNTYEQYF. The CDR3 DNA sequence: TGTGCCAGCAGCAAAGACAGGTCAAACACCTACGAGCAGTACTTC.

The gene calls are TRBV14 and TRBJ2-5, with D possibly being TRBD2 (6 bases). Germline assignment: CDR1 SGHDN and CDR2 FVKESK. Between the trimmed V and J ends, which lost 1 base and 5 bases, there was a span of 17 bases. The length of the CDR3 is 16 residues. CDR3 amino acids: CASSQVPGLTFETQYF. As DNA, the CDR3 is TGTGCCAGCAGCCAAGTCCCGGGACTCACCTTCGAGACCCAGTACTTC. The variable domain in full, with the rest retrieved from reference TRBV14 and TRBJ2-5, is EAGVTQFPSHSVIEKGQTVTLRCDPISGHDNLYWYRRVMGKEIKFLLHFVKESKQDESGMPNNRFLAERTGGTYSTLKVQPAELEDSGVYFCASSQVPGLTFETQYFGPGTRLLVL.

This clone has a single count. The chain links TRBV6-4 to TRBJ2-6, with 9 bases identical to TRBD2. The trim removed 3 bases at V and 0 bases at J, leaving 0 bases unmatched. Germline CDR1 and CDR2: MRHNA and SNTAGT. The CDR3 consists of 16 residues. The CDR3 DNA reads as TGTGCCAGCAGTGAGCGGGGGGGCTCTGGGGCCAACGTCCTGACTTTC. This encodes CASSERGGSGANVLTF.

The chain uses TRBV5-1 and TRBJ1-2; 11 nucleotides agree with TRBD1. This CDR3 comprises 13 residues. Germline V gene lookup returns CDR1 SGHRS and CDR2 YFSETQ. J lost 6 bases, V lost 4 bases, and 2 bases had no gene match. CDR3 amino acids: CASSKDRGHGYTF. The CDR3 region has the DNA TGCGCCAGCAGCAAGGACAGGGGGCATGGCTACACCTTC. Looking up the rest from reference TRBV5-1 and TRBJ1-2 gives the full variable domain: KAGVTQTPRYLIKTRGQQVTLSCSPISGHRSVSWYQQTPGQGLQFLFEYFSETQRNKGNFPGRFSGRQFSNSRSEMNVSTLELGDSALYLCASSKDRGHGYTFGSGTRLTVV.